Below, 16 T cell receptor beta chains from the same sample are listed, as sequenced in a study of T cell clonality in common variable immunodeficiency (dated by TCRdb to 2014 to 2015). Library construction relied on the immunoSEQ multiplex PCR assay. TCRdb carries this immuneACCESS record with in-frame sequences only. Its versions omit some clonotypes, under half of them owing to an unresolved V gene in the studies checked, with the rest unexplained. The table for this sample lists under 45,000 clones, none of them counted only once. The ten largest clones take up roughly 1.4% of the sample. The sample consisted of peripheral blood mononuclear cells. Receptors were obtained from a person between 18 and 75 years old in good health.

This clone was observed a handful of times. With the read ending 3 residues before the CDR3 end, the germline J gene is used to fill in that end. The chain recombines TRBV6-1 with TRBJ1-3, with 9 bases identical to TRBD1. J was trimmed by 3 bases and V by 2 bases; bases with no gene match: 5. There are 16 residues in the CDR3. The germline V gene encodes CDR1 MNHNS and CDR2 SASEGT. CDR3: CASSERTGVFGNTIYF. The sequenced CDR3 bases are TGTGCCAGCAGTGAACGGACAGGGGTCTTTGGAAACACC.

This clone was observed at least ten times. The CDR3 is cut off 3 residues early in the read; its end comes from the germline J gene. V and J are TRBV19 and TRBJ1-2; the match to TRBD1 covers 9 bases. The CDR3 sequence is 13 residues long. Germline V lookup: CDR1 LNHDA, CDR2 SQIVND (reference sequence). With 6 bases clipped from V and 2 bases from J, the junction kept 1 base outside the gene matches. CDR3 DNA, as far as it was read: TGTGCCAGTAGGGGGACAGGGAACTATGGC. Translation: CASRGTGNYG. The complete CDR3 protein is CASRGTGNYGYTF.

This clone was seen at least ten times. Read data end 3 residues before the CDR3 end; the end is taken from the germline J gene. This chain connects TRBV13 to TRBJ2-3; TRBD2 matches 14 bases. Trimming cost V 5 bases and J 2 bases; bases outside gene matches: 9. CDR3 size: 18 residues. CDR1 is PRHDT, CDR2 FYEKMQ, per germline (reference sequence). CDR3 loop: CASSPRLAGGRATDTQYF. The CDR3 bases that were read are TGTGCCAGCAGCCCAAGACTAGCGGGAGGGCGGGCCACAGATACG.

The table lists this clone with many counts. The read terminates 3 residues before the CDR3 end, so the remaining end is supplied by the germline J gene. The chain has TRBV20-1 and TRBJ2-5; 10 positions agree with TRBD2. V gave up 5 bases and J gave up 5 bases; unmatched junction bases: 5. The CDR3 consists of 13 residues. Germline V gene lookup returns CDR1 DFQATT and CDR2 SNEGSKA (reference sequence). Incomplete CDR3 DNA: TGCAGTGCTCTAGCGGGAGTAGGTGAGACC. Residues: CSALAGVGET. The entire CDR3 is CSALAGVGETQYF.

Partial CDR3 DNA: TGTGCCAGCAGTTTAGCCAGGGGGGAGACC. Protein sequence: CASSLARGET. The CDR3 in its entirety is CASSLARGETQYF. This chain links TRBV27 with TRBJ2-5; 7 nucleotides align to TRBD1. The DNA ends 3 residues before the CDR3 does, and the rest of the CDR3 is filled in from the germline J gene. Germline loops: CDR1 MNHEY, CDR2 SMNVEV (reference sequence). Germline trimming cut 2 bases from V and 5 bases from J; bases unmatched to any gene: 2. The CDR3 length is 13 residues.

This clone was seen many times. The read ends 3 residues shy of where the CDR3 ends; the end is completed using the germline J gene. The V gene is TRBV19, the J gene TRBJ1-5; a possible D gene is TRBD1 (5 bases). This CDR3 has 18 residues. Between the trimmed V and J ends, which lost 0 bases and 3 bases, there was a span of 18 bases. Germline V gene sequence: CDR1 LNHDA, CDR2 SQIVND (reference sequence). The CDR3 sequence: CASSIDSRGDRYNQPQHF. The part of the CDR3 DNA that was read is TGTGCCAGTAGTATAGATTCTCGGGGGGACCGATACAATCAGCCC. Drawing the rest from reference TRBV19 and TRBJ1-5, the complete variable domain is DGGITQSPKYLFRKEGQNVTLSCEQNLNHDAMYWYRQDPGQGLRLIYYSQIVNDFQKGDIAEGYSVSREKKESFPLTVTSAQKNPTAFYLCASSIDSRGDRYNQPQHFGDGTRLSIL.

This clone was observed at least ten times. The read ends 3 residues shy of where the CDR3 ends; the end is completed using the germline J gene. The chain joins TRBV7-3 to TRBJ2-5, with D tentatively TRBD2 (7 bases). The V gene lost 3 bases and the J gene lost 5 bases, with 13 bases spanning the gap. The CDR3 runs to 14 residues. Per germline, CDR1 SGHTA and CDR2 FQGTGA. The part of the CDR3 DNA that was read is TGTGCCAGCAGCTTTGGAGGGAGGGGGGAGACC. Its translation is CASSFGGRGET. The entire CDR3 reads CASSFGGRGETQYF.

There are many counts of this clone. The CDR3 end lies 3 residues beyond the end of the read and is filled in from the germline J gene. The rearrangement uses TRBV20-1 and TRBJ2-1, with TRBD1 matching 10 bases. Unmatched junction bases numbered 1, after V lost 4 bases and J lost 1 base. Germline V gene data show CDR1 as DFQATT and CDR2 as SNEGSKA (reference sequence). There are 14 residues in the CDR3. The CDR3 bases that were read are TGCAGTGCTAAGGGACAGGGGTCCTACAATGAG. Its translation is CSAKGQGSYNE. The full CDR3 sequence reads CSAKGQGSYNEQFF.

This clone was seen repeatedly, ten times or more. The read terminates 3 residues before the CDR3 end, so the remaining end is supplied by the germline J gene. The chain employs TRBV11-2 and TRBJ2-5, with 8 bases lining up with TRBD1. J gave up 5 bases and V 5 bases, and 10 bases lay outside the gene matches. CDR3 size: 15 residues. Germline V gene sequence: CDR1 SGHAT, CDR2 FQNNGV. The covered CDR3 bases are TGTGCCAGCAGCCCTCAGGGGGCGGCTCGGGAGACC. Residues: CASSPQGAARET. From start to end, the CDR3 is CASSPQGAARETQYF. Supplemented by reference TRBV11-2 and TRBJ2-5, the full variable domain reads EAGVAQSPRYKIIEKRQSVAFWCNPISGHATLYWYQQILGQGPKLLIQFQNNGVVDDSQLPKDRFSAERLKGVDSTLKIQPAKLEDSAVYLCASSPQGAARETQYFGPGTRLLVL.

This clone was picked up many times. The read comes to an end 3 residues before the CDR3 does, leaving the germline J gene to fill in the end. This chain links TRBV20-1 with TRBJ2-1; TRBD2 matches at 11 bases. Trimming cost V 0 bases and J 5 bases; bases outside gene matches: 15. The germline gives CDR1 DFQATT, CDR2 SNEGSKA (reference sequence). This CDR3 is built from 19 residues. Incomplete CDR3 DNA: TGCAGTGCTAGAGAACGAGGGCTGACTAGCGGGATTTTTAACAATGAG. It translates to CSARERGLTSGIFNNE. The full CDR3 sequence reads CSARERGLTSGIFNNEQFF.

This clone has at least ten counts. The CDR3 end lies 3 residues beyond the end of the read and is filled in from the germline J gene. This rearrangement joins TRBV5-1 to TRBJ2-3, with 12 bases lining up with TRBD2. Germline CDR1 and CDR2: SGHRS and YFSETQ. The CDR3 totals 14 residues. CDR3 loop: CASSLGTSGDPQYF. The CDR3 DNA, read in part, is TGCGCCAGCAGCTTGGGGACTAGCGGGGATCCG.

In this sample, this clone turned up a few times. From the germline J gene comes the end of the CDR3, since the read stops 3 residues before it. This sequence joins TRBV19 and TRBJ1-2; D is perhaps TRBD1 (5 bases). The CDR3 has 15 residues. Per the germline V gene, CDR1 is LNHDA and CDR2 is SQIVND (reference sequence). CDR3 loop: CASSIIEGLVYDYTF. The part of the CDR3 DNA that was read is TGTGCCAGTAGTATTATAGAGGGACTAGTCTACGAC.

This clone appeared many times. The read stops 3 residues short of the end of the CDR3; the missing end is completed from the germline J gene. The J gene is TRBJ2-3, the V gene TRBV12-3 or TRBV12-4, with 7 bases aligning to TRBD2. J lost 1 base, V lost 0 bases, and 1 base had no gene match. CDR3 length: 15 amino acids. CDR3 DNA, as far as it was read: TGTGCCAGCAGTTTAGCGGGAGGGGGCACAGATACG. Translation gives CASSLAGGGTDT. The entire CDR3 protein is CASSLAGGGTDTQYF.

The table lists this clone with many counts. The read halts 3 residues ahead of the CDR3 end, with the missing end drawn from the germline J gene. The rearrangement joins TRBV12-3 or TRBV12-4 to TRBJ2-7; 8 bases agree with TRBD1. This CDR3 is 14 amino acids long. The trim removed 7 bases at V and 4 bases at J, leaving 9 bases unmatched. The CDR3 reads CASTLTGASYEQYF. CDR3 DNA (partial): TGTGCCAGCACCTTGACAGGGGCCTCATACGAG.

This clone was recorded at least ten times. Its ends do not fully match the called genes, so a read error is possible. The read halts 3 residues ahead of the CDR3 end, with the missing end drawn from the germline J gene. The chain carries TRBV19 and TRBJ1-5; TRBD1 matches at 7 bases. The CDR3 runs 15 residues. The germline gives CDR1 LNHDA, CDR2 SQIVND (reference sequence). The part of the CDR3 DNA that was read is TGTGCCAGCAGTACCCTTTACAGGGGCGATCAGCCC. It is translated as CASSTLYRGDQP. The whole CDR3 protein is CASSTLYRGDQPQHF. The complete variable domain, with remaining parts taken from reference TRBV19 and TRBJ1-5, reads DGGITQSPKYLFRKEGQNVTLSCEQNLNHDAMYWYRQDPGQGLRLIYYSQIVNDFQKGDIAEGYSVSREKKESFPLTVTSAQKNPTAFYLCASSTLYRGDQPQHFGDGTRLSIL.

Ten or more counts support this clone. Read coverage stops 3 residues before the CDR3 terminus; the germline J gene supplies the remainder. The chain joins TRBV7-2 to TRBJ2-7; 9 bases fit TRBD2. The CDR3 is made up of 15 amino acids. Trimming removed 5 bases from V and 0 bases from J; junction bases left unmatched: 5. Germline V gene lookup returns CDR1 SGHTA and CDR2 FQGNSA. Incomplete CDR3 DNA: TGTGCCAGCAGCCTAGGACTAGCGTACTCCTACGAG. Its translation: CASSLGLAYSYE. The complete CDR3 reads CASSLGLAYSYEQYF.